This T cell receptor (beta chain) was retrieved from a study of blood T cell repertoires in COVID-19. Trimming cost V 1 base and J 4 bases, with 12 bases left between them. Germline-derived CDR1 and CDR2 are SGDLS and YYNGEE. The CDR3 spans 15 residues. During active infection, Seattle patients enrolled and were then monitored through disease. The protocol was immunoSEQ multiplex PCR, while the TCRdb copy is restricted to in-frame clones and leaves out a portion. The repertoire includes fewer than 250,000 clones, approximately 90% of them detected once, and over 0.75% sits in the top ten. The chain has TRBV9 and TRBJ1-3; perhaps TRBD1 as D (6 bases). The sequence derives from a man in his fifties or sixties with COVID-19, enrolled during active disease. Material for sequencing was peripheral blood. The CDR3 protein is CASSVLQGTGNTIYF. In DNA form, the CDR3 reads TGTGCCAGCAGCGTACTACAGGGAACCGGAAACACCATATATTTT.